The next 21 T cell receptor beta chains were all read from a single sample in a study of cytotoxic CD8 clonotypes in ibrutinib-treated CLL. TCRdb's table, derived via immunoSEQ multiplex PCR, lists solely in-frame clones and lacks some. The table shows some 200,000 clones, with roughly three quarters occurring only once. The sequenced sample was PBMCs, obtained after 12 months of ibrutinib treatment. The receptors come from a human donor with chronic lymphocytic leukemia.

The chain recombines TRBV30 with TRBJ1-5; TRBD1 aligns across 8 bases. Germline values: CDR1 GTSNPN, CDR2 SVGIG (reference sequence). There are 13 residues in the CDR3. The V and J ends lost 3 bases and 7 bases, in that order; junction bases with no gene match: 5. The CDR3 spells CAWSGQGAQPQHF. CDR3 coding DNA: TGTGCCTGGAGCGGGCAGGGGGCACAGCCCCAGCATTTT.

The V and J genes are TRBV6-5 and TRBJ1-5, with a possible D match to TRBD1 (5 bases). Trimming removed 5 bases from V and 4 bases from J, with 15 bases in between. Germline V gives CDR1 MNHEY, CDR2 SVGAGI. The CDR3 sequence is 15 residues long. In DNA form, the CDR3 reads TGTGCCAGCAGTCGCGGATACGAGGGGAATCAGCCCCAGCATTTT. It yields the protein CASSRGYEGNQPQHF.

There are a few counts of this clone. The rearrangement links TRBV5-6 to TRBJ2-7; D perhaps matches TRBD1 (5 bases). Germline V CDR1 and CDR2: SGHDT, YYEEEE. The germline V and J ends were trimmed by 4 bases and 0 bases, with 8 bases remaining between them. The CDR3 has 13 amino acids. CDR3 DNA: TGTGCCAGCAGCCCGGACAACTCCTACGAGCAGTACTTC. Translation gives CASSPDNSYEQYF.

J is TRBJ2-1 and V is TRBV5-1; no firm D call. The CDR3 runs to 16 residues. V was trimmed by 2 bases and J by 1 base, leaving 13 bases between them. The V gene's germline CDR1 is SGHRS and CDR2 YFSETQ. The CDR3 region is CASSLSRQASYNEQFF. The CDR3 DNA reads as TGCGCCAGCAGCTTATCCCGTCAGGCATCCTACAATGAGCAGTTCTTC.

This clone was seen only a few times. V usage is TRBV30 and J usage is TRBJ2-7, with D uncertain. V lost 0 bases to trimming and J lost 4 bases, with 10 bases between them. Germline V gene data show CDR1 as GTSNPN and CDR2 as SVGIG (reference sequence). CDR3 length: 13 residues. The DNA of the CDR3 is TGTGCCTGGAGTGTGGCAGGCGGTTACGAGCAGTACTTC. It encodes CAWSVAGGYEQYF.

Only one count was recorded for this clone. Other DNA sequences from this sample encode an identical CDR3 as well. The chain has TRBV5-1 and TRBJ2-2, with 7 positions matching TRBD1. V shed 0 bases, J shed 4 bases, and the junction held 3 bases outside the gene matches. The CDR3 has 15 amino acids. In germline, CDR1 is SGHRS, CDR2 YFSETQ. Written as DNA, the CDR3 is TGCGCCAGCAGCTTGGGACAGGGATTCACCGGGGAGCTGTTTTTT. Translated, it gives CASSLGQGFTGELFF.

The J gene is TRBJ1-6, the V gene TRBV6-4; the D gene is possibly TRBD1 (5 bases). The CDR3 covers 15 residues. The V gene lost 2 bases and the J gene lost 7 bases, with 12 bases spanning the gap. Germline V lookup: CDR1 MRHNA, CDR2 SNTAGT. CDR3 DNA: TGTGCCAGCAGTGACCACGGGGCAAGAAATTCACCCCTCCACTTT. It yields the protein CASSDHGARNSPLHF.

V is TRBV5-8 and J is TRBJ2-5; D remains unclear. The ends were cut back, 1 base at V and 7 bases at J, with 2 bases in the middle. This CDR3 contains 10 residues. Germline-derived CDR1 and CDR2 are SGHTS and YDEGEE. The CDR3 loop reads CASSLRTQYF. The CDR3 DNA follows: TGTGCCAGCAGCTTGCGGACCCAGTACTTC.

The J gene is TRBJ1-1, the V gene TRBV5-1; D gene uncertain. This CDR3 spans 12 amino acids. V dropped 9 bases and J dropped 1 base, with 10 bases sitting between them. Germline values: CDR1 SGHRS, CDR2 YFSETQ. CDR3 loop: CATRAQNTEAFF. For the CDR3, the DNA is TGCGCCACCCGGGCCCAGAACACTGAAGCTTTCTTT.

This clone has only a few counts. The chain carries TRBV9 and TRBJ1-2, with D possibly TRBD1 on 5 matching bases. V was trimmed by 7 bases and J by 4 bases, leaving 14 bases between them. Germline V gene lookup returns CDR1 SGDLS and CDR2 YYNGEE. The CDR3 is 13 residues long. The CDR3 sequence: CASGRDAIYGYTF. In nucleotides, the CDR3 is TGTGCCAGCGGCAGGGACGCTATCTATGGCTACACCTTC.

This clone came up a few times. CDR3 coding DNA: TGTGCCTGTTGGACAGGGCTCAGCAATCAGCCCCAGCATTTT. Amino acid sequence: CACWTGLSNQPQHF. The chain has TRBV30 and TRBJ1-5; 8 nucleotides align to TRBD1. CDR3 length: 14 residues. J gave up 1 base and V 6 bases, and 5 bases lay outside the gene matches. Germline V gene data show CDR1 as GTSNPN and CDR2 as SVGIG (reference sequence). The whole variable domain, filled in from reference TRBV30 and TRBJ1-5, reads SQTIHQWPATLVQPVGSPLSLECTVEGTSNPNLYWYRQAAGRGLQLLFYSVGIGQISSEVPQNLSASRPQDRQFILSSKKLLLSDSGFYLCACWTGLSNQPQHFGDGTRLSIL.

This chain joins TRBV7-9 and TRBJ1-4; maybe TRBD1 (6 bases). V shed 3 bases and J shed 0 bases, with 8 bases lying between them. Germline loops: CDR1 SEHNR, CDR2 FQNEAQ (reference sequence). The CDR3 runs to 15 residues. The CDR3 reads CASSFWTATNEKLFF. DNA for the CDR3: TGTGCCAGCAGCTTCTGGACAGCAACTAATGAAAAACTGTTTTTT.

The chain joins TRBV20-1 to TRBJ1-2; D unclear. V dropped 6 bases and J dropped 6 bases, with 8 bases sitting between them. CDR1 and CDR2 from the germline V gene are DFQATT and SNEGSKA (reference sequence). This CDR3 has 10 amino acids. The CDR3 loop is CSAQIDGYTF. CDR3 sequence (DNA): TGCAGTGCGCAGATAGATGGCTACACCTTC.

The DNA of the CDR3 is TGTGCCAGCAGCTTAGTACCCCGGGGGATAGAGACCCAGTACTTC. Translation gives CASSLVPRGIETQYF. V gene TRBV11-2 combines with J gene TRBJ2-5; TRBD2 might be the D (6 bases). From germline, CDR1 is SGHAT and CDR2 FQNNGV. V lost 1 base to trimming and J lost 4 bases, with 13 bases between them. CDR3 length equals 15 residues.

This chain connects TRBV7-8 to TRBJ2-7; 8 nucleotides line up with TRBD2. The length of the CDR3 is 14 residues. The germline V gene has CDR1 SGHVS and CDR2 FQNEAQ. The V segment lost 1 base and the J segment 3 bases; nucleotides outside the gene matches: 2. The DNA for the CDR3 is TGTGCCAGCAGCTTAGAAGGGACTAGCTACGAGCAGTACTTC. It yields the protein CASSLEGTSYEQYF.

This rearrangement joins TRBV5-1 to TRBJ2-7, with 7 bases fitting TRBD2. Germline V gene sequence: CDR1 SGHRS, CDR2 YFSETQ. V shed 3 bases and J 2 bases; nucleotides not matched to a gene: 11. CDR3 size: 16 residues. The CDR3 DNA follows: TGCGCCAGCAGCTCTGCCCCCACTAGCGATCCCTACGAGCAGTACTTC. Protein product: CASSSAPTSDPYEQYF.

In DNA, the CDR3 is TGCGCCAGCAGCCAAGAAGGGCAGATCTATGGCTACACCTTC. It codes for CASSQEGQIYGYTF. The chain is built from TRBV4-3 and TRBJ1-2, with unresolved D. Germline loops: CDR1 LGHNA, CDR2 YSLEER. The CDR3 extends over 14 amino acids. The germline V and J ends were trimmed by 0 bases and 4 bases, with 9 bases remaining between them.

Here the CDR3 reads CSVVRNEQYF. Written as DNA, the CDR3 is TGCAGCGTTGTCAGGAACGAGCAGTACTTC. J is TRBJ2-7 and V is TRBV29-1; D gene unclear. Trimming removed 4 bases from V and 5 bases from J, with 6 bases in between. The CDR3 sequence is 10 residues long. From germline, CDR1 is SQVTM and CDR2 ANQGSEA.

V gene TRBV5-1 combines with J gene TRBJ2-3; D ambiguous. The CDR3 spans 14 residues. Germline-derived CDR1 and CDR2 are SGHRS and YFSETQ. V gave up 5 bases and J gave up 0 bases, with 10 bases separating them. The CDR3 sequence is CASRGLYSTDTQYF. The CDR3 DNA follows: TGCGCCAGCAGGGGCCTTTATAGCACAGATACGCAGTATTTT.

The chain carries TRBV6-5 and TRBJ1-1; D remains ambiguous. Per germline, CDR1 MNHEY and CDR2 SVGAGI. V was clipped by 11 bases and J by 6 bases, with 25 bases between them. The CDR3 has 15 amino acids. DNA of the CDR3: TGTGCCTCTCAAAGGGTCCCTACTTACGAACCTGAAGCTTTCTTT. Its protein is CASQRVPTYEPEAFF.

This clone was detected many times. V gene TRBV19 combines with J gene TRBJ1-4; TRBD1 matches 7 bases. The junction had 11 bases not matched to a gene; V was cut back by 6 bases and J by 7 bases. Looked up from germline, CDR1 is LNHDA and CDR2 is SQIVND (reference sequence). This CDR3 has 15 amino acids. The CDR3 bases are TGTGCCAGTAGGCAGACAGGGTTGGTTAGTGAAAAACTGTTTTTT. This gives the protein CASRQTGLVSEKLFF.